The 26 T cell receptor beta chains below were found in one sample sequenced in a study of Graves' ophthalmopathy and Graves' hyperthyroidism. Beta-chain TCR CDR3 regions were amplified from RNA transcripts. HTBI-primed first-round RT-PCR preceded second-round multiplex PCR. Via MiXCR, TCRdb re-called the multiplex PCR reads, giving one row per CDR3 protein. The table shows approximately 1.2 million distinct CDR3 sequences, with 35% to 40% occurring only once. Sequencing was carried out using peripheral blood or thyroid tissue (not recorded which). These receptors were obtained from an adult man with Graves' hyperthyroidism.

The table lists this clonotype with a few counts. This chain connects TRBV4-1 to TRBJ2-7; 7 nucleotides align to TRBD2. The CDR3 is 17 amino acids. The germline V gene encodes CDR1 MGHRA and CDR2 YSYEKL. Trimming removed 0 bases from V and 6 bases from J; junction bases left unmatched: 14. The CDR3 DNA reads TGCGCCAGCAGCCAAGATATTGGAGCGGGGTCGGTACGCGAGCAGTACTTC. Translation gives CASSQDIGAGSVREQYF.

The chain joins TRBV19 to TRBJ1-6; no clear D gene. The CDR3 has 17 residues. CDR1 is LNHDA and CDR2 is SQIVND in the germline V gene (reference sequence). V lost 7 bases to trimming and J lost 3 bases, with 19 bases between them. The CDR3: CASNHPRSSIYNSPLHF. CDR3 in DNA: TGTGCCAGTAACCACCCACGGAGTTCGATCTATAATTCACCCCTCCACTTT.

J is TRBJ2-5 and V is TRBV20-1; 12 positions match TRBD2. Trimming removed 5 bases from V and 0 bases from J; junction bases left unmatched: 7. This CDR3 is built from 16 residues. CDR1 and CDR2 from the germline V gene are DFQATT and SNEGSKA (reference sequence). In nucleotides, the CDR3 is TGCAGTGCTGGACTAGCGGGGTCCTTTTACCAAGAGACCCAGTACTTC. Translation gives CSAGLAGSFYQETQYF.

This clonotype was found a few times. V usage is TRBV6-5 and J usage is TRBJ2-2; 7 nucleotides line up with TRBD2. The CDR3 runs 15 residues. The V segment lost 3 bases and the J segment 3 bases; nucleotides outside the gene matches: 4. The germline gives CDR1 MNHEY, CDR2 SVGAGI. CDR3 bases: TGTGCCAGCAGTTATTGGGAGGGGCACACCGGGGAGCTGTTTTTT. Residues: CASSYWEGHTGELFF.

This clonotype has a count of ten or more. V and J are TRBV9 and TRBJ1-2; D is unclear. Germline CDR1 and CDR2: SGDLS and YYNGEE. The CDR3 has 16 residues. V dropped 4 bases and J dropped 5 bases, with 21 bases sitting between them. CDR3 sequence (DNA): TGTGCCAGCAGCCCCGATTCGATCCGCCCTGGGTATGGCTACACCTTC. Translated: CASSPDSIRPGYGYTF.

This clonotype was observed a few times. Mismatch with germline at one junction end may stem from a read error. The chain has TRBV10-3 and TRBJ2-7, with 7 bases fitting TRBD2. The CDR3 runs to 14 residues. The V gene's germline CDR1 is ENHRY and CDR2 SYGVKD. DNA for the CDR3: TGTGCCAGCAGTACGACGGGGGGTACGGATGAGCAGTACTTC. Its protein product is CASSTTGGTDEQYF.

The rearrangement joins TRBV20-1 to TRBJ2-3, with TRBD2 matching 8 bases. The CDR3 totals 14 residues. The germline V gene has CDR1 DFQATT and CDR2 SNEGSKA (reference sequence). The CDR3 DNA sequence: TGCAGCACCGACCCGGGACTAGTAGCAGATACGCAGTATTTT. This gives the protein CSTDPGLVADTQYF.

This clonotype was counted ten times or more. The chain uses TRBV2 and TRBJ2-7, with no clear D. In germline, CDR1 is SNHLY, CDR2 FYNNEI. V shed 7 bases and J shed 2 bases, with 12 bases lying between them. The CDR3 is 13 amino acids. Here the CDR3 reads CASKQTVTYEQYF. The DNA of the CDR3 is TGTGCCAGCAAACAAACAGTTACCTACGAGCAGTACTTC.

A single count supports this clonotype. The rearrangement uses TRBV25-1 and TRBJ1-6; TRBD1 matches at 9 bases. Germline assignment: CDR1 MGHDK and CDR2 SYGVNS. CDR3 size: 13 residues. Losses at the gene ends were 9 bases for V and 5 bases for J; bases not matched to a gene: 2. This chain's CDR3 is CARQGANNSPLHF. CDR3 bases: TGTGCCAGACAGGGGGCTAATAATTCACCCCTCCACTTT.

J is TRBJ1-2 and V is TRBV10-3, with 8 bases identical to TRBD1. CDR1 and CDR2 (germline): ENHRY, SYGVKD. V shed 4 bases and J 2 bases; nucleotides not matched to a gene: 12. The CDR3 has 17 amino acids. The CDR3 nucleotides are TGTGCCATCAGTGCCTCAGGGGGCGGACCGATAAACTATGGCTACACCTTC. Translated, it gives CAISASGGGPINYGYTF.

About this clonotype: It may be a read error: a sequence one base away is much more abundant. The chain couples TRBV10-3 to TRBJ1-2; 7 nucleotides match TRBD1. CDR1 is ENHRY, CDR2 SYGVKD, per germline. The trim removed 2 bases at V and 8 bases at J, leaving 11 bases unmatched. This CDR3 comprises 15 residues. The CDR3 is CAISEGRAGGYGYTF. CDR3 bases: TGTGCCATCAGTGAGGGACGTGCAGGGGGGTACGGCTACACCTTC.

A remark on this clonotype: This may be a read error: a much more frequent sequence differs by one nucleotide. This chain connects TRBV5-1 to TRBJ2-7; a weak D match, TRBD1 (6 bases). CDR3 size: 14 residues. Looked up from germline, CDR1 is SGHRS and CDR2 is YFSETQ. The CDR3: CASSLTGPTYKQYF. In nucleotides, the CDR3 is TGCGCCAGCAGCCTGACAGGACCCACCTACAAGCAGTACTTC.

This clonotype was observed a single time. This chain uses TRBV29-1 with TRBJ2-5, with D unclear. Germline CDR1 and CDR2: SQVTM and ANQGSEA. V was clipped by 0 bases and J by 0 bases, with 17 bases between them. The CDR3 runs 17 residues. Here the CDR3 reads CSVEEGLAGRHQETQYF. CDR3 nucleotide sequence: TGCAGCGTTGAAGAAGGGTTAGCTGGAAGACACCAAGAGACCCAGTACTTC.

This clonotype was counted ten times or more. This chain connects TRBV7-8 to TRBJ1-5; D may be TRBD1 (6 bases). There are 14 residues in the CDR3. The germline gives CDR1 SGHVS, CDR2 FQNEAQ. V was cut by 1 base and J by 5 bases, with 9 bases left in between. CDR3 sequence: CASSLGRGDQPQHF. The DNA of the CDR3 is TGTGCCAGCAGCTTAGGCAGGGGCGATCAGCCCCAGCATTTT.

The V call is TRBV20-1, the J call TRBJ2-3; 8 bases are shared with TRBD2. The CDR3 has 15 residues. Unmatched junction bases numbered 6, after V lost 4 bases and J lost 0 bases. Germline loops: CDR1 DFQATT, CDR2 SNEGSKA (reference sequence). The CDR3 protein is CSATRAGDSTDTQYF. The CDR3 coding sequence is TGCAGTGCTACCCGAGCGGGAGATAGCACAGATACGCAGTATTTT.

Regarding this clonotype: A much larger clone differs by one base, so this may be a read error. Lacking the conserved final phenylalanine or tryptophan, this CDR3 likely reflects a read error. The chain recombines TRBV13 with TRBJ1-1; no definite D call. Germline lookup yields CDR1 PRHDT and CDR2 FYEKMQ (reference sequence). This CDR3 is 12 amino acids long. Trimming removed 5 bases from V and 7 bases from J, with 11 bases in between. This CDR3 reads CASSEESGEAFL. DNA for the CDR3: TGTGCCAGCAGCGAGGAATCGGGTGAAGCTTTCTTG.

This clonotype showed up many times. The chain recombines TRBV7-8 with TRBJ2-7; D gene unclear. The CDR3 consists of 13 residues. Germline V gene data show CDR1 as SGHVS and CDR2 as FQNEAQ. V was pared by 6 bases and J by 1 base, with 10 bases between. DNA for the CDR3: TGTGCCAGCAGTTACGGGCATTCCTACGAGCAGTACTTC. Its protein is CASSYGHSYEQYF.

The chain recombines TRBV10-3 with TRBJ1-2; tentatively, D is TRBD1 (5 bases). Germline lookup yields CDR1 ENHRY and CDR2 SYGVKD. V was pared by 0 bases and J by 8 bases, with 16 bases between. CDR3 length: 15 amino acids. The CDR3 here is CAISESKGSVKGYTF. The CDR3 DNA is TGTGCCATCAGTGAGTCCAAGGGGAGCGTTAAGGGCTACACCTTC.

In DNA form, the CDR3 reads TGTGCCAGCAGCTTAGCCGAGCAGCATTTT. Translating gives CASSLAEQHF. The chain joins TRBV7-9 to TRBJ1-5; D call uncertain. V was cut by 0 bases and J by 13 bases, with 4 bases left in between. The V gene's germline CDR1 is SEHNR and CDR2 FQNEAQ (reference sequence). This CDR3 is built from 10 residues.

This clonotype has a handful of counts. This chain joins TRBV7-8 and TRBJ2-2; D not certain. This CDR3 region has 14 residues. The V gene lost 1 base and the J gene lost 6 bases, with 9 bases spanning the gap. Per germline, CDR1 SGHVS and CDR2 FQNEAQ. The CDR3 reads CASSLVLISGELFF. The DNA for the CDR3 is TGTGCCAGCAGCTTAGTCCTTATCTCCGGGGAGCTGTTTTTT. Complete variable domain (other parts from reference TRBV7-8 and TRBJ2-2): GAGVSQSPRYKVAKRGQDVALRCDPISGHVSLFWYQQALGQGPEFLTYFQNEAQLDKSGLPSDRFFAERPEGSVSTLKIQRTQQEDSAVYLCASSLVLISGELFFGEGSRLTVL.

The rearrangement joins TRBV7-2 to TRBJ2-2; D is undetermined. The germline gives CDR1 SGHTA, CDR2 FQGNSA. The CDR3 consists of 15 residues. Between the trimmed V and J ends, which lost 2 bases and 5 bases, there was a span of 12 bases. CDR3 DNA: TGTGCCAGCAGCTTAATCGCAGCTGAGACCGGGGAGCTGTTTTTT. Protein sequence: CASSLIAAETGELFF.

This rearrangement joins TRBV10-2 to TRBJ1-6, with 9 bases lining up with TRBD1. Per the germline V gene, CDR1 is WSHSY and CDR2 is SAAADI. Trimming cost V 5 bases and J 10 bases; bases outside gene matches: 15. The CDR3 extends over 17 amino acids. Here the CDR3 reads CASSRGTGQGIYSPLHF. DNA of the CDR3: TGCGCCAGCAGTCGAGGGACCGGACAGGGGATCTACTCACCCCTCCACTTT.

This clonotype was found many times. V usage is TRBV19 and J usage is TRBJ1-1; D not resolved. CDR1 is LNHDA and CDR2 is SQIVND in the germline V gene (reference sequence). The CDR3 contains 13 residues. Trimming stripped 2 bases from V and 1 base from J, with 5 bases between. CDR3 protein: CASSINSNTEAFF. CDR3 DNA sequence: TGTGCCAGTAGTATAAACTCGAACACTGAAGCTTTCTTT.

This clonotype was picked up many times. The chain joins TRBV11-2 to TRBJ1-6; no reliable D call. Germline CDR1 and CDR2: SGHAT and FQNNGV. V lost 5 bases and J lost 7, with 9 bases in between. The CDR3 totals 13 residues. CDR3 amino acids: CASSPHQNSPLHF. CDR3 sequence (DNA): TGTGCCAGCAGCCCTCACCAAAATTCACCCCTCCACTTT.

DNA for the CDR3: TGCGCCAGCAGCCAAGTCGGCAGTGCCTACGAGCAGTACTTC. Translated, it gives CASSQVGSAYEQYF. The gene calls are TRBV4-3 and TRBJ2-7, with D uncertain. The ends were cut back, 1 base at V and 2 bases at J, with 9 bases in the middle. The CDR3 totals 14 residues. Germline assignment: CDR1 LGHNA and CDR2 YSLEER.

This clonotype was observed a single time. V is TRBV6-5 and J is TRBJ1-6, with 10 positions matching TRBD1. Germline CDR1 MNHEY, CDR2 SVGAGI. V gave up 6 bases and J gave up 11 bases; unmatched junction bases: 7. The CDR3 totals 14 residues. Here the CDR3 reads CASRHGDRGTPLHF. The CDR3 DNA sequence: TGTGCCAGCAGGCACGGGGACAGGGGAACACCCCTCCACTTT.